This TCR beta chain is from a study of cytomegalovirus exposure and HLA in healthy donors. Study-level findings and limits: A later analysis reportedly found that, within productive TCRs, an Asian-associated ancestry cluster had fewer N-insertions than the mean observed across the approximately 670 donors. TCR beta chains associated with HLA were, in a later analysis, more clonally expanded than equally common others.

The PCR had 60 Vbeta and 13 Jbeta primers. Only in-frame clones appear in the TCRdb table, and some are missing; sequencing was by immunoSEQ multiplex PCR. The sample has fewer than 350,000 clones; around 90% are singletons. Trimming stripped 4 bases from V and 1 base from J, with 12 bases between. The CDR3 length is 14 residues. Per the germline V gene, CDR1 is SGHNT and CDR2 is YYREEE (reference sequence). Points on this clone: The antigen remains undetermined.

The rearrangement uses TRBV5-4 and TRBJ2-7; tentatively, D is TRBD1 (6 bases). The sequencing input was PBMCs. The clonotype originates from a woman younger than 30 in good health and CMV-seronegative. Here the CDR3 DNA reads TGTGCCAGCAGCAAAGTGACAGGATCCTACGAGCAGTACTTC. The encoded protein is CASSKVTGSYEQYF.